The 6 T cell receptor beta chains presented below share a single source sample, sequenced in a study of cytotoxic CD8 clonotypes in ibrutinib-treated CLL. Generated by immunoSEQ multiplex PCR, the TCRdb table keeps only in-frame clones and is missing some. The sample has 250,000 or so clones; roughly 74% are singletons. Sequences were derived from PBMCs, sampled after 24 months of ibrutinib treatment. Receptors were obtained from a human donor with chronic lymphocytic leukemia.

This clone was seen once. The chain employs TRBV7-6 and TRBJ1-4; the D is unclear. Germline CDR1 and CDR2: SGHVS and FNYEAQ. This CDR3 has 16 amino acids. V dropped 4 bases and J dropped 7 bases, with 19 bases sitting between them. CDR3 residues: CASSSVERARGEKLFF. CDR3 DNA: TGTGCCAGCAGCTCTGTCGAGAGGGCTCGGGGTGAAAAACTGTTTTTT.

This chain connects TRBV15 to TRBJ1-2; possibly TRBD1 for D (5 bases). The CDR3 length is 14 residues. Germline assignment: CDR1 LNHNV and CDR2 YYDKDF (reference sequence). The V gene lost 5 bases and the J gene lost 6 bases, with 16 bases spanning the gap. CDR3 amino acids: CATSPPAGMDGYTF. The CDR3 nucleotides read TGTGCCACCAGCCCCCCGGCAGGGATGGATGGCTACACCTTC.

This clone was seen more than once but under ten times. The V call is TRBV5-1, the J call TRBJ2-7; 13 bases are a match to TRBD2. The length of the CDR3 is 20 residues. After removal of 3 bases from V and 3 bases from J, the junction contained 18 bases not matched to a gene. The germline CDR1 and CDR2 sequences are SGHRS and YFSETQ. CDR3 region: CASSWGYDLVLAGGNYEQYF. In DNA form, the CDR3 reads TGCGCCAGCAGCTGGGGCTATGACCTAGTACTAGCGGGAGGGAACTACGAGCAGTACTTC.

V gene TRBV5-1 combines with J gene TRBJ2-3; D call uncertain. Deletions cut 0 bases from V and 2 bases from J, with 10 bases between. The CDR3 covers 15 residues. Germline-derived CDR1 and CDR2 are SGHRS and YFSETQ. CDR3 in amino acids: CASSLGGSFTDTQYF. The CDR3 bases are TGCGCCAGCAGCTTGGGCGGTTCGTTCACAGATACGCAGTATTTT.

This chain joins TRBV19 and TRBJ1-5, with a possible D match to TRBD1 (5 bases). The CDR3 is made up of 13 amino acids. V lost 8 bases and J 5 bases, leaving 13 bases between the germline ends. Germline V gene data show CDR1 as LNHDA and CDR2 as SQIVND (reference sequence). The DNA for the CDR3 is TGTGCCAGTGGGGTTCAGGGCGATCAGCCCCAGCATTTT. It codes for CASGVQGDQPQHF.

The V gene is TRBV29-1, the J gene TRBJ2-6, with D possibly matching TRBD2 (6 bases). V lost 6 bases to trimming and J lost 13 bases, with 13 bases between them. The CDR3 sequence is 11 residues long. CDR1 and CDR2 from the germline V gene are SQVTM and ANQGSEA. The CDR3 loop is CSVRDSQVLTF. The DNA of the CDR3 is TGCAGCGTCCGGGACTCCCAGGTCCTGACTTTC.